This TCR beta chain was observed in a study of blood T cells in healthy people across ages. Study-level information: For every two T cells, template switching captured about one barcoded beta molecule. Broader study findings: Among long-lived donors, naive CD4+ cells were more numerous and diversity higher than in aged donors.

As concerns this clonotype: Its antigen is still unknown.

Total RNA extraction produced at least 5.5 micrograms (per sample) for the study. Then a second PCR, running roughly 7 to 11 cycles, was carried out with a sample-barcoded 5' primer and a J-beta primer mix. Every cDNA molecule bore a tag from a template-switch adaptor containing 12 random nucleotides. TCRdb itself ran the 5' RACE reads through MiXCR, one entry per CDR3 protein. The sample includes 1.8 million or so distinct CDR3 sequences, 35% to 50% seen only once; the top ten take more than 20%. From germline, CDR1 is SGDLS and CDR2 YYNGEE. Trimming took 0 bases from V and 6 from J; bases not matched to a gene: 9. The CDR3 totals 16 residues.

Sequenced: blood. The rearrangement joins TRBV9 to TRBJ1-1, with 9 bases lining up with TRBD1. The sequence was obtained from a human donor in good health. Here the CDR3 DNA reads TGTGCCAGCAGCGTAGGTGACAGGGGGGTCCTCTCTGAAGCTTTCTTT. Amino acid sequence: CASSVGDRGVLSEAFF.